Listed below are T cell receptor beta chains from one sample, sequenced in a study of blood T cell repertoires in COVID-19. This table comes from immunoSEQ multiplex PCR, and its TCRdb copy is limited to in-frame clones, with some not included. The sample carries over 250,000 clones, 83% recorded once. The sequencing input was peripheral blood. The receptors shown here come from a woman in her 50s who had recovered from COVID-19. The CDR3 runs from the conserved cysteine through the conserved F or W. A D gene is named only where the DNA matches it firmly. Not every row has a clone size; where given, it reads once, few, many or a size class.

v_gene	abundance	j_gene	d_gene	CDR3nt	CDR3aa
TRBV6-5	NA	TRBJ2-7	NA	TGTGCCAGCAGTTACTCCGTCACGGGGGCCTACGAGCAGTACTTC	CASSYSVTGAYEQYF
TRBV10-3	NA	TRBJ1-5	TRBD1	TGTGCCGTCGGAGACAGGGTAAGCAATCAGCCCCAGCATTTT	CAVGDRVSNQPQHF
TRBV7-2	NA	TRBJ2-3	NA	TGTGCCAGCAGCTTATCCGGGTTAGGCACAGATACGCAGTATTTT	CASSLSGLGTDTQYF
TRBV5-1	NA	TRBJ2-3	NA	TGCGCCAGCGCCCCGGGATCAGTGACTAGTCGCAGCACAGATACGCAGTATTTT	CASAPGSVTSRSTDTQYF
TRBV7-2	NA	TRBJ2-7	NA	TGTGCCAGCAGCTTAGCCACAGGTGGCACCTACGAGCAGTACTTC	CASSLATGGTYEQYF
TRBV3-1/TRBV3-2	NA	TRBJ1-3	NA	TGTGCCAGCAGCCAAGCTCCACAGGGAGCCAACGGAAACACCATATATTTT	CASSQAPQGANGNTIYF
TRBV5-1	NA	TRBJ2-5	TRBD2	TGCGCCAGCAGCCTGAACAGCCAGCTAGCGGGGGTGGAGACCCAGTACTTC	CASSLNSQLAGVETQYF
TRBV5-8	NA	TRBJ2-2	TRBD2	TGTGCCAGCAGCCCACTAACTAGCGGGGTGAACGGGGAGCTGTTTTTT	CASSPLTSGVNGELFF
TRBV5-4	NA	TRBJ2-3	NA	TGTGCCAGCAGCCCCAGGGGGGTTAGTGCAGATACGCAGTATTTT	CASSPRGVSADTQYF
TRBV15	NA	TRBJ2-1	TRBD2	TGTGCCACCCGTAGCGGGCAAATCAATGAGCAGTTCTTC	CATRSGQINEQFF
TRBV27	few	TRBJ1-5	NA	TGTGCCAGCAGGCTAACAGGTGGCCAGCCCCAGCATTTT	CASRLTGGQPQHF
TRBV11-2	NA	TRBJ1-1	TRBD1	TGTGCCAGCAGCCCCGGACAGGGAGGTACTGAAGCTTTCTTT	CASSPGQGGTEAFF
TRBV5-1	NA	TRBJ2-2	NA	TGCGCCAGCACGAAAGACAGTCCTTACACCGGGGAGCTGTTTTTT	CASTKDSPYTGELFF
TRBV5-1	NA	TRBJ2-4	NA	TGCGCCAGCAGCCTCCTACAGGGCAGCGGCAAAAACATTCAGTACTTC	CASSLLQGSGKNIQYF
TRBV10-2	NA	TRBJ1-5	NA	TGCGCCAGCAGTGATGCAGGGGAGAGTCAGCCCCAGCATTTT	CASSDAGESQPQHF
TRBV27	NA	TRBJ2-1	TRBD2	TGTGCCAGCAGTTCGGGACTAGGCGAGTCTGATGAGCAGTTCTTC	CASSSGLGESDEQFF
TRBV6-2/TRBV6-3	NA	TRBJ2-7	NA	TGTGCCAGCAGTTACTCGTTTACAGGGTACTCCTACGAGCAGTACTTC	CASSYSFTGYSYEQYF
TRBV7-9	once	TRBJ1-1	NA	TGTGCCAGCAGCTTAAGTGTAGGCGGGAACACTGAAGCTTTCTTT	CASSLSVGGNTEAFF
TRBV4-1	NA	TRBJ1-4	NA	TGCGCCAGCAGCCAAGCGGTTAGTGCTAATGAAAAACTGTTTTTT	CASSQAVSANEKLFF
TRBV27	NA	TRBJ1-2	TRBD1	TGTGCCAGCAGTATGACAGGGGAGAATAACTATGGCTACACCTTC	CASSMTGENNYGYTF
TRBV19	NA	TRBJ2-1	TRBD2	TGTGCCAGTAGCCAGCGGGAGGGGGCCTACAATGAGCAGTTCTTC	CASSQREGAYNEQFF
TRBV2	NA	TRBJ1-2	TRBD1	TGTGCCAGCAGTGTCAGGGGGCGTGATGGCTACACCTTC	CASSVRGRDGYTF
TRBV19	NA	TRBJ2-7	TRBD1	TGTGCCAGTAGTCCAGGACAGGGTCCCTACGAGCAGTACTTC	CASSPGQGPYEQYF
TRBV30	few	TRBJ1-5	TRBD1	TGTGCCTGGAGATCGGGACAGGGGGCGGCTCAGCCCCAGCATTTT	CAWRSGQGAAQPQHF
TRBV6-4	NA	TRBJ2-7	TRBD1	TGTGCCAGCAGTCCGGACAGGGGGCGATGGGAGCAGTACTTC	CASSPDRGRWEQYF
TRBV5-1	NA	TRBJ1-2	TRBD1	TGCGCCAGCAGCTTGGTACAGGGGGAGGGCTACACCTTC	CASSLVQGEGYTF
TRBV28	NA	TRBJ1-4	NA	TGTGCCAGCGGCTGGGGGACATCTAATGAAAAACTGTTTTTT	CASGWGTSNEKLFF
TRBV29-1	once	TRBJ1-5	TRBD1	TGCAGCGTCGGACAGGGACAAGAGCCCCAGCATTTT	CSVGQGQEPQHF
TRBV12-3/TRBV12-4	NA	TRBJ1-2	NA	TGTGCCAGCAGTTTGTCGGGGGACGGCTACACCTTC	CASSLSGDGYTF
TRBV7-2	NA	TRBJ2-5	TRBD1	TGTGCCAGCAGCTTGGGGGACAGGGGGCTTCGGGAGACCCAGTACTTC	CASSLGDRGLRETQYF
TRBV7-2	NA	TRBJ1-2	NA	TGTGCCAGCAGCATCTCTCACTTGGGCGGCTACACCTTC	CASSISHLGGYTF
TRBV14	NA	TRBJ1-1	TRBD1	TGTGCCAGCAGCCAAGGATTAGGGCAGGGGGCTGAAGCTTTCTTT	CASSQGLGQGAEAFF
TRBV13	NA	TRBJ2-1	TRBD2	TGTGCCAGCAGCTTACGACTAGCGGGACTCAATGAGCAGTTCTTC	CASSLRLAGLNEQFF
TRBV4-2	NA	TRBJ2-1	NA	TGTGCCAGCAGCCAAGAGCAGGGGCGGAATGAGCAGTTCTTC	CASSQEQGRNEQFF
TRBV11-2	NA	TRBJ2-5	NA	TGTGCCAGCAGCTTAAATGTAGCGAACCAAGAGACCCAGTACTTC	CASSLNVANQETQYF
TRBV2	NA	TRBJ1-2	TRBD1	TGTGCCAGCAGTGAAGCGGGACAGGGGCCCCTCCGGGGCTATGGCTACACCTTC	CASSEAGQGPLRGYGYTF
TRBV5-3	NA	TRBJ1-5	TRBD1	TGTGCCAGAAGCTTGGGGACAGGGAGTCAGCCCCAGCATTTT	CARSLGTGSQPQHF
TRBV28	NA	TRBJ2-7	NA	TGTGCCACCAGGATCCGGGGGGGACAGCCCTACGAGCAGTACTTC	CATRIRGGQPYEQYF
TRBV27	once	TRBJ2-1	TRBD2	TGTGCCAGCAGAGTAGCGGGAGGGAGCTCCTACAATGAGCAGTTCTTC	CASRVAGGSSYNEQFF
TRBV28	once	TRBJ1-2	NA	TGTGCCAGCAGTTTCCGGGGTGAGGCTAATTTATGGGACTATGGCTACACCTTC	CASSFRGEANLWDYGYTF
TRBV6-2/TRBV6-3	once	TRBJ2-7	NA	TGTGCCAGCAGTTACCAGCACAGGCCGATCTCCTACGAGCAGTACTTC	CASSYQHRPISYEQYF
TRBV19	NA	TRBJ2-3	NA	TGTGCCAGTAGTATTTTCGGGCCGCGCGGGGATACGCAGTATTTT	CASSIFGPRGDTQYF